This TCR beta chain came from a study of blood T cell repertoires in COVID-19. Overall study context: Sites across the United States, Italy and Spain contributed samples from acute and convalescent COVID-19.

Recruits, aged roughly 18 to 89 years, lived in 24 US areas. This clone was seen a single time. Data came from immunoSEQ multiplex PCR; TCRdb stores just in-frame clones and leaves some out. The table records 210,000 or so clones, around 81% of them present only once. The material sequenced was PBMCs or T cells enriched from blood (not recorded which). This TCR derives from a woman between 45 and 65 years old with acute COVID-19.

The CDR3, as DNA: TGTGCCAGCATTGCAGGGTATGAGAACACTGAAGCTTTCTTT. This gives the protein CASIAGYENTEAFF. The V and J genes are TRBV7-9 and TRBJ1-1, with D perhaps TRBD1 (5 bases). The CDR3 is 14 residues long. Germline CDR1 reads SEHNR; CDR2 reads FQNEAQ (reference sequence). The V end was cut by 7 bases, the J end by 1 base, with 13 bases between.